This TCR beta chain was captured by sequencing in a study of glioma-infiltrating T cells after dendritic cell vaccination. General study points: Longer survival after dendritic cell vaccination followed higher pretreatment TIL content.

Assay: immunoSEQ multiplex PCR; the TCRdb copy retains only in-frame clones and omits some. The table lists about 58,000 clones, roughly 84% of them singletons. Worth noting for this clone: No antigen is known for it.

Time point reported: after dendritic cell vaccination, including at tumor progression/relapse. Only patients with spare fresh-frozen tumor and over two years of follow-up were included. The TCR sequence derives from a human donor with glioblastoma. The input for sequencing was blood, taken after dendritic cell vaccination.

The CDR3 nucleotides are TGCGCCAGCAGCCAAGATCGGGGGTTGAACACTGAAGCTTTCTTT. As protein: CASSQDRGLNTEAFF. V usage is TRBV4-1 and J usage is TRBJ1-1; TRBD1 is a possible D gene (5 bases). V lost 0 bases and J lost 0, with 8 bases in between. This CDR3 has 15 residues. Germline assignment: CDR1 MGHRA and CDR2 YSYEKL.